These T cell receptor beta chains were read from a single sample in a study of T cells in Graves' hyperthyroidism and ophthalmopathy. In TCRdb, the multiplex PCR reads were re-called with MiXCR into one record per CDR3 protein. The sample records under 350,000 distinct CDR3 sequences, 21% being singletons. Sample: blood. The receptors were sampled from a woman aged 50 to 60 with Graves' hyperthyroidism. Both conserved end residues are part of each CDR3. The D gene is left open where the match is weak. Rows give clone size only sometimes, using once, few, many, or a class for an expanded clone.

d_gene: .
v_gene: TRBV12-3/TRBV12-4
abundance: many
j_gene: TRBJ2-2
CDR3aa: CASSPSAWAGELFF

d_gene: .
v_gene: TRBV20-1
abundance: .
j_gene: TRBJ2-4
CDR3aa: CSARGHSKNIQYF

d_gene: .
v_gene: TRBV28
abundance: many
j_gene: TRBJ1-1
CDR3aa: CASSPGRGAFF

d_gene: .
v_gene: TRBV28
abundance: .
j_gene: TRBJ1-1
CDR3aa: CASSLAGLGLNTEAFF

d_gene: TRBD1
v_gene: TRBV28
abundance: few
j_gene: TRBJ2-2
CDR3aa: CASRTGGGGELFF

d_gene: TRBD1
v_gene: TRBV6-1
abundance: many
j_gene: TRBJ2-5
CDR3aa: CASRKGQGETQYF

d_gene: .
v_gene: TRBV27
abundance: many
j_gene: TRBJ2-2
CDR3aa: CASSFLGRENTGELFF

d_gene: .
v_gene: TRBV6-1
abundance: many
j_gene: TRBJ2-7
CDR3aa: CASSQPGGLAYEQYF

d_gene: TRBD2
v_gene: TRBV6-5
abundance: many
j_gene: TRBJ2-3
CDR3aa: CASSLLAGAGDTQYF

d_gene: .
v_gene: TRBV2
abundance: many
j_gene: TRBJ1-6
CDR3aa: CASSVILPGPNSPLHF

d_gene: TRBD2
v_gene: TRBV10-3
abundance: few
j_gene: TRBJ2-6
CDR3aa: CAIRGTSGISGANVLTF

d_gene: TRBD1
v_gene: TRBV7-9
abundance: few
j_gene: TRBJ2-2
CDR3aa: CASSRSTGGEELFF

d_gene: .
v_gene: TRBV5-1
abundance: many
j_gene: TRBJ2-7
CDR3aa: CASSFGGGERGEQYF

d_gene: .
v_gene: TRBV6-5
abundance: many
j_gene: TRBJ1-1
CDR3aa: CASSYNVGNTEAFF

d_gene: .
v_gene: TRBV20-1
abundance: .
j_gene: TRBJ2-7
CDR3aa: CSARARGGSGVGSYEQYF

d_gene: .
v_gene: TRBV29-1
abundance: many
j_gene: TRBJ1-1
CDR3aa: CSVRTSMNTEAFF

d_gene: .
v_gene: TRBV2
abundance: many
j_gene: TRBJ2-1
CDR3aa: CASGEAEQFF

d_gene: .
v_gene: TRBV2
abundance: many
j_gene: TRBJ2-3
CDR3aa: CASSQTGRSTDTQYF

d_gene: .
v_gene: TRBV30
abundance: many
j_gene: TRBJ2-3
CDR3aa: CAQRGRFTDTQYF

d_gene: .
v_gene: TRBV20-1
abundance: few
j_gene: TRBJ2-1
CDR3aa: CSARDPGRDGQFF

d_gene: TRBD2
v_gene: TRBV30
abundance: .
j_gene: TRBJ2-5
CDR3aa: CAWQPLAGFQETQYF

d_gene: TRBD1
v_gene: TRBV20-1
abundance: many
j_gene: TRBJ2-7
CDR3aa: CSARSRDRALYEQYF

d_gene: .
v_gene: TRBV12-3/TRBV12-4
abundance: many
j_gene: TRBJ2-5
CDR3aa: CASSPGHQGGETQYF

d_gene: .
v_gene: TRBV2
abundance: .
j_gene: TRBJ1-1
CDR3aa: CASRGLRTKNTEAFF

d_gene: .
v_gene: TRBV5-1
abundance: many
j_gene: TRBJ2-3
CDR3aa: CASSLYGGTTDTQYF

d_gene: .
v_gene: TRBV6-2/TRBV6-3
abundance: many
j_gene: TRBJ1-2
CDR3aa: CASSYSGNSVYTF

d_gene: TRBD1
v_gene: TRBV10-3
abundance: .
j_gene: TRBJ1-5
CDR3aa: CAISEEAQGAQPQHF

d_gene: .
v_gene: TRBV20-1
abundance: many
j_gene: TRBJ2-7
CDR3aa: CSASSGSVSYEQYF

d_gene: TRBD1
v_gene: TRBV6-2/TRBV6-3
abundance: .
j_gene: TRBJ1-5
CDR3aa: CASSYRGGNQPQHF

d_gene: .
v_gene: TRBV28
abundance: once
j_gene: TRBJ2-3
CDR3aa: CASRPRGRYTDTQYF

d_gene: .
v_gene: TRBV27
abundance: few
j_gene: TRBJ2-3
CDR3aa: CASSHGMPDTQYF

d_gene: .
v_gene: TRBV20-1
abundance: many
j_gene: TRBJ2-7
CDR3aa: CSAKGQLEQYF

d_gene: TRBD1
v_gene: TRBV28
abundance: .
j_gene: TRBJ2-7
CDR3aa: CASNLDRITYEQYF

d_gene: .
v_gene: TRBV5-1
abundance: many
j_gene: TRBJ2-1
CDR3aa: CASSLEVYEQFF

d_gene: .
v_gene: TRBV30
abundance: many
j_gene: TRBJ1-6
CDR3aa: CAWNRNSPLHF

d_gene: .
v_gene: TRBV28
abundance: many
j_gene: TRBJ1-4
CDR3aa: CASIPVGATNEKLFF

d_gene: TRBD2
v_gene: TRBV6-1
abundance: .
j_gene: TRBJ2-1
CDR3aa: CASSQAGTSKQNEQFF

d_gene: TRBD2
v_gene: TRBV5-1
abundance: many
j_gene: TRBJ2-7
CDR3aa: CASSWGLAGAGNDEQYF

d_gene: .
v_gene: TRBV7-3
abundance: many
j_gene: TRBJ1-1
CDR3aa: CASSLTQNTEAFF

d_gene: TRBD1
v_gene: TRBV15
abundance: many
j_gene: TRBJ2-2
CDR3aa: CATSQRDRGNTGELFF

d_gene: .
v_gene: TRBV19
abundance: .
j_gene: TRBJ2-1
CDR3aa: CASKRFAKGTYNEQFF

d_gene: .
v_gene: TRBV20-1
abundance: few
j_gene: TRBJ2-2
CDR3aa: CSAKRPGRGNTGELFF

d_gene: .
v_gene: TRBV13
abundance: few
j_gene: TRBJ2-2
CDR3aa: CASSSGLYGGGTGELFF

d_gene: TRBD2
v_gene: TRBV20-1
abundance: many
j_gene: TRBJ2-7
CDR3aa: CSASGAGGWEQYF

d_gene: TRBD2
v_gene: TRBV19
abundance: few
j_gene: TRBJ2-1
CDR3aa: CASSIEQAGGLNEQFF

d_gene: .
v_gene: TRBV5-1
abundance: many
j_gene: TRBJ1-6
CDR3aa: CASSLGTPRASPLHF

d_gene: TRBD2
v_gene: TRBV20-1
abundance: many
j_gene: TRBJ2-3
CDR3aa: CSARLAGVVSTDTQYF

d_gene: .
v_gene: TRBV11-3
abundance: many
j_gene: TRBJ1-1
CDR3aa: CASSLDGGPTEAFF

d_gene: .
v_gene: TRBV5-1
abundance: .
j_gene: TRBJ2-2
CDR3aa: CASSSPPGRELFF

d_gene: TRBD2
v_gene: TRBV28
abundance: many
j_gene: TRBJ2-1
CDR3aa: CASSFWRGGSSYNEQFF